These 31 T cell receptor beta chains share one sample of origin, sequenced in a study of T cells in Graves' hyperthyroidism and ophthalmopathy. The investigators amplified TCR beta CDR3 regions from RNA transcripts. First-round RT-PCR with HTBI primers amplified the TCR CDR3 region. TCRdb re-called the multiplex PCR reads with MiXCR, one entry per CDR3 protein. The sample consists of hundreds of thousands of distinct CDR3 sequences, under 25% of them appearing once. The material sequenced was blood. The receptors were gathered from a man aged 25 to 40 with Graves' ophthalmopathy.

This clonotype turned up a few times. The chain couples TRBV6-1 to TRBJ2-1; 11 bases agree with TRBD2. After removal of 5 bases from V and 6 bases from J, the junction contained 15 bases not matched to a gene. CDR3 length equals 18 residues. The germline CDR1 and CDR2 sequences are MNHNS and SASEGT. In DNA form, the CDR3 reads TGTGCCAGCAGTAGAGGCAGTTTAGCGGGAGGGCAGGGCAATGAGCAGTTCTTC. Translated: CASSRGSLAGGQGNEQFF.

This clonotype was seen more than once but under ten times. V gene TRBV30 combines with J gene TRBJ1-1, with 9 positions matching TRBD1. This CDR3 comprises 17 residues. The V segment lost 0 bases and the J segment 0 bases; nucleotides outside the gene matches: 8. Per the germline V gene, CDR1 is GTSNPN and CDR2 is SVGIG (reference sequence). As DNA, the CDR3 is TGTGCCTGGAGTGTAGAGGACAGGGGACGGATGAACACTGAAGCTTTCTTT. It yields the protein CAWSVEDRGRMNTEAFF.

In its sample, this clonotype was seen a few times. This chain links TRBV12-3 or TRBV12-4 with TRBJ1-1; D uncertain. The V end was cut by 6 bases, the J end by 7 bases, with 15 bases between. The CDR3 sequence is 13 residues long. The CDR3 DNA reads TGTGCCAGCAGACTAGACACCCCCGGTGAAGCTTTCTTT. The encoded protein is CASRLDTPGEAFF.

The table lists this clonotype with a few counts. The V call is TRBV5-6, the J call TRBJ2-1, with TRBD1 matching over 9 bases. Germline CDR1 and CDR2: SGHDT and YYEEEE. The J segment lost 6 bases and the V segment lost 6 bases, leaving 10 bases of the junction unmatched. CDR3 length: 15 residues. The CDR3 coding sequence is TGTGCCAGCAATACTCCGGGACAGGGTCTCAATGAGCAGTTCTTC. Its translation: CASNTPGQGLNEQFF.

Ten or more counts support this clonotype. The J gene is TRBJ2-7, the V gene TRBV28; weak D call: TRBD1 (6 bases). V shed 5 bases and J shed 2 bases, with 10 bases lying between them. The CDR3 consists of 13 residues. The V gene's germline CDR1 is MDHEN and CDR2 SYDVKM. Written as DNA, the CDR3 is TGTGCCAGCAGTCGACAGGTCCCCTACGAGCAGTACTTC. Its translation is CASSRQVPYEQYF.

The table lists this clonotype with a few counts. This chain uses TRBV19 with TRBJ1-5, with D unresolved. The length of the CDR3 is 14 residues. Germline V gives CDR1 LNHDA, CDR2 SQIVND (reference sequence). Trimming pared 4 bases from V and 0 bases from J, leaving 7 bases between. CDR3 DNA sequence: TGTGCCAGTAGTAAGAGCTATAGCAATCAGCCCCAGCATTTT. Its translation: CASSKSYSNQPQHF.

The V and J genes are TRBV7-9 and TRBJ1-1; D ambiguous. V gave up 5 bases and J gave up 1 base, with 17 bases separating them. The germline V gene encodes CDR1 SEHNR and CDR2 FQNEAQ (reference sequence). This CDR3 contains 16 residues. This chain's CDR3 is CASSQDAGFKNTEAFF. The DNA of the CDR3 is TGTGCCAGCAGCCAGGATGCGGGATTCAAGAACACTGAAGCTTTCTTT.

In nucleotides, the CDR3 is TGCGCCAGCAGCCAAGATCCCAGGGGATTGCCTGGGGCCAACGTCCTGACTTTC. Protein: CASSQDPRGLPGANVLTF. The rearrangement links TRBV4-1 to TRBJ2-6; D is possibly TRBD1 (6 bases). Germline loops: CDR1 MGHRA, CDR2 YSYEKL. Trimming stripped 0 bases from V and 2 bases from J, with 14 bases between. This CDR3 is built from 18 residues.

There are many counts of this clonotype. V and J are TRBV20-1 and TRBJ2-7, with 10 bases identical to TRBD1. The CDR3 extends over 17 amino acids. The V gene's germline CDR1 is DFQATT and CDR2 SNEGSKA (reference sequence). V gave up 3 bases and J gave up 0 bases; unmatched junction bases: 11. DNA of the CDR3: TGCAGTGCTAGGGGGACAGGGGATTCGACTAGCTCCTACGAGCAGTACTTC. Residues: CSARGTGDSTSSYEQYF.

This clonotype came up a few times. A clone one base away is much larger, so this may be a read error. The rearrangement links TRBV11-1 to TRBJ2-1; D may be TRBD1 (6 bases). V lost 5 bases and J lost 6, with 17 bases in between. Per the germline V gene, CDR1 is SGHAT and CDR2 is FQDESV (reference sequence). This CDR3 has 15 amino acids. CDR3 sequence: CASSKGGIPLNEQFF. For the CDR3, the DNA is TGTGCCAGCAGCAAAGGGGGTATCCCCCTCAATGAGCAGTTCTTC.

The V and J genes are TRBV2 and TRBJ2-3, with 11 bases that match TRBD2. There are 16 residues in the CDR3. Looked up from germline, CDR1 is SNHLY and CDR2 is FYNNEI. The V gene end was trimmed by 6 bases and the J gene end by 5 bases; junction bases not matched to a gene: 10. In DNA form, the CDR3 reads TGTGCCAGCAGCTGGCCTCTAGCGGGAGGCGTAGATACGCAGTATTTT. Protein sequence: CASSWPLAGGVDTQYF.

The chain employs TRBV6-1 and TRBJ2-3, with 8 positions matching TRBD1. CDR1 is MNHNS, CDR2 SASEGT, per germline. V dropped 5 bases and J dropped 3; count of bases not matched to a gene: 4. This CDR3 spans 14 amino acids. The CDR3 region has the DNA TGTGCCAGCAGTTTCAGGGGGCGGACAGATACGCAGTATTTT. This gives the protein CASSFRGRTDTQYF.

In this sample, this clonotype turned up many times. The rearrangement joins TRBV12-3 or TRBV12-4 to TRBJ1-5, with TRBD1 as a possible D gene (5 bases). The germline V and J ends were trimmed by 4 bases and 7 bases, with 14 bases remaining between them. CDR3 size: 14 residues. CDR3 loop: CASSSHQGGQPQHF. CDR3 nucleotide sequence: TGTGCCAGCAGTTCCCATCAGGGAGGCCAGCCCCAGCATTTT.

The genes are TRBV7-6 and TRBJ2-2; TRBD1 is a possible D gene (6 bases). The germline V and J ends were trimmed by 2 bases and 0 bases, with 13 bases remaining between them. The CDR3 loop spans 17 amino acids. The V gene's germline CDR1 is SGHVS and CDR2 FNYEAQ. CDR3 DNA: TGTGCCAGCAGCTTAATCTTTCAGGGGACGAACACCGGGGAGCTGTTTTTT. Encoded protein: CASSLIFQGTNTGELFF.

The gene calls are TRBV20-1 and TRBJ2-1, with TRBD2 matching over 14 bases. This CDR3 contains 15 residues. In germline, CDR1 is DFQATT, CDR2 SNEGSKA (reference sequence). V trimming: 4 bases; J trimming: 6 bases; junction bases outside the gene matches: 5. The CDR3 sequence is CSAITGLAGVNEQFF. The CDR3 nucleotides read TGCAGTGCTATTACGGGACTAGCGGGAGTCAATGAGCAGTTCTTC.

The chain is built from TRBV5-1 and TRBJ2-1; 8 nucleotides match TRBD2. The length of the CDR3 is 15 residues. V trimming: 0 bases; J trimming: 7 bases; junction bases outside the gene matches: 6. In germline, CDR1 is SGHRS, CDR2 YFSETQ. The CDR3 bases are TGCGCCAGCAGCTTGGACCCGGGAGGGTGGAATGAGCAGTTCTTC. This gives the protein CASSLDPGGWNEQFF.

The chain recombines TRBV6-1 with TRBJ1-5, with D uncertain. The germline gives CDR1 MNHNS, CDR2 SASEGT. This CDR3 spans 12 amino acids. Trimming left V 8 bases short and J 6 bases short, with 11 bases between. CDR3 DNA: TGTGCCAGCTTTGAAGGGTTTCAGCCCCAGCATTTT. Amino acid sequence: CASFEGFQPQHF.

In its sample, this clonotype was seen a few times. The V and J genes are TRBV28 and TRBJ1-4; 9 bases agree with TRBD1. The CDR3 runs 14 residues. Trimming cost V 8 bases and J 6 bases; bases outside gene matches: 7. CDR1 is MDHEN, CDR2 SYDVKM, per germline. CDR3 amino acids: CASGDRGSYEKLFF. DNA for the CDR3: TGTGCCAGCGGAGACAGGGGGTCCTATGAAAAACTGTTTTTT.

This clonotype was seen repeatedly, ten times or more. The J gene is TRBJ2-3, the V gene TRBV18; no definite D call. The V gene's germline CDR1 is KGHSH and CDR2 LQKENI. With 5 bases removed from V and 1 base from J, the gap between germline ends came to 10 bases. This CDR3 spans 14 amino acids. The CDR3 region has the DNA TGTGCCAGCTCAATACAGTCCGGCACAGATACGCAGTATTTT. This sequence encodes CASSIQSGTDTQYF.

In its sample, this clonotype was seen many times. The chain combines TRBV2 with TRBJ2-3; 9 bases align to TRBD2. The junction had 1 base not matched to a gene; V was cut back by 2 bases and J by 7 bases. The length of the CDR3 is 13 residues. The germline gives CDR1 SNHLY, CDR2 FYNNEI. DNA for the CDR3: TGTGCCAGCAGTGAAAGCGGGAGGAATACGCAGTATTTT. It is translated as CASSESGRNTQYF.

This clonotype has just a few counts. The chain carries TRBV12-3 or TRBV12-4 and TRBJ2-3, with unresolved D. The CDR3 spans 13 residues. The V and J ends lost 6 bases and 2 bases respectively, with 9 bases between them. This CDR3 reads CASRGRATDTQYF. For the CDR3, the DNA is TGTGCCAGCAGGGGAAGGGCCACAGATACGCAGTATTTT.

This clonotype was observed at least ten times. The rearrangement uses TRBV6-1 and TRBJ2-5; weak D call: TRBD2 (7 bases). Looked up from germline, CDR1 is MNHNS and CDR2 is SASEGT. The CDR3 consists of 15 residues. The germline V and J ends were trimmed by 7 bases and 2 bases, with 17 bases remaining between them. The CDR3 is CASTQRGGQQETQYF. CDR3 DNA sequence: TGTGCCAGCACCCAAAGGGGGGGGCAACAAGAGACCCAGTACTTC.

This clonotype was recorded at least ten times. CDR3: CAWSEPWTRTNEKLFF. The CDR3 DNA sequence: TGTGCCTGGAGTGAGCCTTGGACAAGAACTAATGAAAAACTGTTTTTT. The V gene is TRBV30, the J gene TRBJ1-4; the D gene is possibly TRBD1 (5 bases). Trimming left V 1 base short and J 1 base short, with 13 bases between. Looked up from germline, CDR1 is GTSNPN and CDR2 is SVGIG (reference sequence). CDR3 length: 16 residues.

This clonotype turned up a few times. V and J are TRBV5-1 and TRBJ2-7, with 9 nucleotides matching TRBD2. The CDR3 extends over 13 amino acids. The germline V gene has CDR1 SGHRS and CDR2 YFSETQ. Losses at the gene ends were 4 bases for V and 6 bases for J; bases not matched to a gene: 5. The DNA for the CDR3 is TGCGCCAGCAGCCGAGCGGGAGGTCCCGAGCAGTACTTC. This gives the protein CASSRAGGPEQYF.

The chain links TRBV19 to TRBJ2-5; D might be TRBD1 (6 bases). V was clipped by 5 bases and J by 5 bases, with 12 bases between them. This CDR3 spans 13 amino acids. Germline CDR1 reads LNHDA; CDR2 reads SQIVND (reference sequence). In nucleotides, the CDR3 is TGTGCCAGTAGTTTACGAAGGGGGGAGACCCAGTACTTC. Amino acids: CASSLRRGETQYF.

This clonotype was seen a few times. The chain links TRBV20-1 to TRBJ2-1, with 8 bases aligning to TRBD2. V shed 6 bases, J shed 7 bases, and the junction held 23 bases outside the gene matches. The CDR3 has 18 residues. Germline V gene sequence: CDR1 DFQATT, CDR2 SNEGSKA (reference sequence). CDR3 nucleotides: TGCAGTGCCCGATCCGCACCCTTAGGGCTAGCGGGCGAGAATGAGCAGTTCTTC. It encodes CSARSAPLGLAGENEQFF.

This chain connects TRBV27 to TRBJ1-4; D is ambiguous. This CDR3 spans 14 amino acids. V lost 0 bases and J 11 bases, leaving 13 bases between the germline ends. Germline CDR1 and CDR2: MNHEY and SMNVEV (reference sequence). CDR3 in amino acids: CASSLSVTAPKLFF. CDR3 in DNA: TGTGCCAGCAGTTTATCTGTGACCGCCCCGAAACTGTTTTTT.

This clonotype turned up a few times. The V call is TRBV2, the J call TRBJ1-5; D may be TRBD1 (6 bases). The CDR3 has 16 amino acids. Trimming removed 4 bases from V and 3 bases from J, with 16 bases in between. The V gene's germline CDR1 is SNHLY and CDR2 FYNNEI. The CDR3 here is CASSGRDTGFNQPQHF. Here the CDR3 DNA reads TGTGCCAGCAGTGGAAGGGACACGGGCTTCAATCAGCCCCAGCATTTT.

The CDR3: CASLWAGGYEQFF. Here the CDR3 DNA reads TGTGCCAGCTTGTGGGCAGGGGGCTATGAGCAGTTCTTC. The chain is built from TRBV6-1 and TRBJ2-1; 8 nucleotides match TRBD1. This CDR3 has 13 residues. With 8 bases clipped from V and 8 bases from J, the junction kept 8 bases outside the gene matches. Per germline, CDR1 MNHNS and CDR2 SASEGT.

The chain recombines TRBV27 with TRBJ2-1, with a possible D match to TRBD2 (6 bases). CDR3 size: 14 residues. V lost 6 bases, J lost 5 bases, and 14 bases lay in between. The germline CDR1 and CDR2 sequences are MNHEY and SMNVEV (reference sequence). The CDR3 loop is CASSAGGLNNEQFF. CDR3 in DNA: TGTGCCAGCAGCGCCGGGGGATTGAACAATGAGCAGTTCTTC.

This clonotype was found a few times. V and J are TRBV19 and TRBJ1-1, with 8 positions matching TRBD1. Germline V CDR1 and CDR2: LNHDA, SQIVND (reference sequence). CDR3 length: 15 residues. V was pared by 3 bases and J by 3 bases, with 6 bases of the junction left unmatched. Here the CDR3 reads CASSIGQGLYTEAFF. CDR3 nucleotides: TGTGCCAGTAGTATTGGACAGGGTTTGTACACTGAAGCTTTCTTT.